Given below is one T cell receptor (beta chain) in context. There are many counts of this clonotype. The antigen it recognizes is unknown. No much larger clonotype is one base removed from it; base qualities were not supplied. Library creation used multiplex PCR. TCRdb lists the instrument as Illumina HiSeq 4000. CDR3 regions were amplified by Arm-PCR with iRepertoire HTBI primers to construct TCR beta libraries. Before sequencing, the PCR products underwent gel purification. The study's own analysis went as follows. Gene usage analysis of CDR3 amino acid clonotypes relied on the roughly 60 TRBV and about 13 TRBJ segments identified across samples. COPE and FqMerger were used to merge the filtered high-quality paired reads into contigs. BLAST was used to align contigs to IMGT TRBV, TRBD and TRBJ reference genes, with CDR3 defined following IMGT. Highly expanded clones were defined as clonotypes with a frequency above 0.1%. Shannon entropy was used to measure repertoire diversity, and the Gini coefficient was used to measure V-J evenness. A clonotype found in more than one individual was treated as public. Starting from the raw public reads, TCRdb applied fastp trimming at Q25, assembled clones with MiXCR and retained in-frame beta chains. Entries are consolidated by CDR3 protein sequence, retaining the most common genes and DNA. The V and J calls were determined by TCRdb, not by the authors. The sample data list a few hundred thousand distinct CDR3 sequences, and about 20% of these were observed just once. Approximately 15% of the sample is held by the ten biggest clonotypes.

What the time point label conveys for this sample: newly diagnosed GD, antithyroid drugs for less than 3 months. For both TCR sequencing and RNA sequencing, RNA was extracted from PBMCs in TRIzol. Graves' disease was diagnosed according to American Thyroid Association guidelines. Patients were recruited from an endocrinology department in Xi'an, China. Each patient gave about 10 milliliters of peripheral blood, collected in an EDTA anticoagulant tube. Ficoll Paque Plus density gradient separation was used to isolate PBMCs, and no further T cell sorting was done. An Agilent 2100 Bioanalyzer and agarose gel were used to check RNA quality, while a NanoDrop 2000 measured RNA concentration. These data come from a study of regulatory T cells in long-lasting Graves disease (dated by TCRdb to the early 2020s). The study in broad terms: Antithyroid drugs had been taken for less than 3 months by newly diagnosed Graves' disease patients. TCR sequencing covered 13 persistent and approximately 20 newly diagnosed Graves' disease patients, about 35 samples in total. The study was conducted in China and was registered as a clinical trial. Peripheral blood TCR sequencing and RNA sequencing compared persistent Graves' disease patients with newly diagnosed Graves' disease patients.

The paper as a whole reports these results and caveats: Sequencing and analysis were limited to the TCR beta chain. Because the primary lesion, thyroid tissue, could not be accessed, the study looked at peripheral blood alone. The authors noted that the small sample size was a limitation that may lower accuracy. Patients with persistent disease shared more public clonotypes (approximately 2,500) than newly diagnosed patients did (966). Compared with newly diagnosed patients, persistent Graves' disease patients had lower TCR Shannon entropy and fewer highly expanded clones, which suggests clonal expansion.

A further study also used this sample, focusing on T cells in Graves' hyperthyroidism and ophthalmopathy. Taken from the second paper: Graves' hyperthyroidism was defined as stable when no progression to ophthalmopathy occurred over 18 months of follow-up. Hyperthyroidism patients were aged 18 to 65 years and newly diagnosed, with disease duration of less than 2 months. Any patient with an uncontrolled infection, another autoimmune disease, pregnancy or lactation was excluded. Clinical symptoms, serum thyroxine and TRAb, thyroid ultrasound, and orbital computed tomography formed the basis for the diagnoses. The TCR CDR3 was subjected to a first round of RT-PCR using the HTBI primer set and the Qiagen OneStep RT-PCR kit. Blood samples also contained most of the expanded thyroid clonotypes (frequency above 0.001), which suggests that blood repertoires may reflect thyroid immune responses. A model built on a 13 V-J signature distinguished ophthalmopathy from stable hyperthyroidism, reaching around 87% sensitivity and around 81% specificity in cross-validation and 80%/75% in testing. In validation, progression to ophthalmopathy was predicted by the model with roughly 71% sensitivity and 72% to 85% specificity, a median of approximately 6.5 months before onset. To identify TCR V-J signatures that set the groups apart, the researchers used a discovery cohort of 100 patients, made up of about 44 with Graves' ophthalmopathy and some 60 with stable Graves' hyperthyroidism. Whether ophthalmopathy could be predicted prospectively was tested in an independent validation cohort made up of approximately 19 hyperthyroidism patients plus 17 patients who later progressed to ophthalmopathy. The roughly 91 discovery patients were randomly divided into training and test sets at a 7:3 ratio. In addition, the study compared T-cell repertoires in thyroid tissue and in blood from several Graves' hyperthyroidism patients. After sampling, hyperthyroidism patients received methimazole starting at 30 mg daily, and ophthalmopathy patients received high-dose intravenous methylprednisolone. The libraries were constructed in a second round of multiplex PCR and then size-selected and purified. Libraries were sequenced paired-end with 100 bp reads on an Illumina HiSeq2000. Raw data were processed with SOAPnuke, discarding reads with adapters, uncalled bases, mean Phred below 15, or no exact constant-primer or identifier match. High-quality paired reads were merged with COPE v1.2.5, and unique nucleotide sequences were defined as clonotypes. MiTCR v1.1 was used to align clonotypes to the IMGT TRBV, TRBD and TRBJ reference segments. Only V-J combinations with frequency above 0.0001, covering about 99% of repertoires, were analysed. A TCS score was defined as the ratio between F50 (clonal expansion) and ExV (chaos), using BLOSUM62-based TCRdist between CDR3 peptides within each V-J. Welch's t-statistics and random forest reduced 514 V-J features to 13, which were used in a naive Bayes classifier (R e1071). No statistical method was used to set the sample size in advance, and investigators knew the group allocation. TCR Vbeta CDR3 sequencing of roughly 140 peripheral blood samples (over 40 ophthalmopathy, 70 to 85 hyperthyroidism and approximately 17 progressor patients) is reported in the paper.

The sequencing used peripheral blood mononuclear cells (PBMCs), collected at new diagnosis, from a patient treated with antithyroid drugs. The sequence came from a young woman with Graves disease. Donor details come from another sample of the same person, matched by shared clones.

CDR3 loop: CSASRNPGKDEQFF. The nucleotides read TGCAGTGCTTCAAGAAACCCAGGGAAAGATGAGCAGTTCTTC. The V and J genes are TRBV20-1 and TRBJ2-1, and perhaps TRBD1 as D gene, on 5 matching bases. The CDR3 contains 14 residues, cysteine and phenylalanine counted. Only the CDR3 part of the read is kept: 42 bases, read in frame from the first base. The V end loses 5 bases and the J end loses 8 bases, and a stretch of 19 bases separates them. Looking up the germline V gene (reference sequence) yields CDR1 DFQATT and CDR2 SNEGSKA.